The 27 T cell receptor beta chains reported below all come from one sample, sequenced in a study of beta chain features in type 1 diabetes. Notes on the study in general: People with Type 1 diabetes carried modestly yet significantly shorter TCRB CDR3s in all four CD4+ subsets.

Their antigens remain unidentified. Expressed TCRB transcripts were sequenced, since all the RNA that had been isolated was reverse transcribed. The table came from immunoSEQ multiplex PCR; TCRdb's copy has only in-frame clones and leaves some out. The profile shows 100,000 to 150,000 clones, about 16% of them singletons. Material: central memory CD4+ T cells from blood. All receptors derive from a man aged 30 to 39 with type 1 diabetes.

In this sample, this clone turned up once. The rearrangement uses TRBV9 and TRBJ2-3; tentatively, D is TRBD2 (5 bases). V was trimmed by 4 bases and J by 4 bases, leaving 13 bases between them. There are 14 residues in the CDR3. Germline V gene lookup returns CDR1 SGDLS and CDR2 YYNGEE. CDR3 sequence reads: CASSPRSGSDTQYF. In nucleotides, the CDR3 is TGTGCCAGCAGCCCACGTTCGGGATCAGATACGCAGTATTTT.

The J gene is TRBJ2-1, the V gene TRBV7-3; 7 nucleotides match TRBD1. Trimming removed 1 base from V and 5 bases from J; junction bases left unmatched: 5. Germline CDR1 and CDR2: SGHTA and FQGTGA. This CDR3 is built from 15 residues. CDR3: CASSLSGDRDNEQFF. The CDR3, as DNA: TGTGCCAGCAGCTTAAGTGGGGACAGAGACAATGAGCAGTTCTTC.

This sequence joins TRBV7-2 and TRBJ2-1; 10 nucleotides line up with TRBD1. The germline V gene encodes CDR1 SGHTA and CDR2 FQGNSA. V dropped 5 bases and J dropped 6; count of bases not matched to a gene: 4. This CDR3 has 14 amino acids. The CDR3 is CASSTGTGVNEQFF. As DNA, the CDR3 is TGTGCCAGCAGCACCGGGACAGGGGTCAATGAGCAGTTCTTC.

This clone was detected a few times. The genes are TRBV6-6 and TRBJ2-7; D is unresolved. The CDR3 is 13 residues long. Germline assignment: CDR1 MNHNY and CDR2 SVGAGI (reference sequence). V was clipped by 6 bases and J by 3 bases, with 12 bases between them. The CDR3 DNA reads TGTGCCAGCAGGTTGGGATCAAACTACGAGCAGTACTTC. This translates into CASRLGSNYEQYF.

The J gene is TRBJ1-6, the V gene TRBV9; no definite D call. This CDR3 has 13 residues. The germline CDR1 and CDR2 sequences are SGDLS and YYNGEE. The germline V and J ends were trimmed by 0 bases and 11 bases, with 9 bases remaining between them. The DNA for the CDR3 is TGTGCCAGCAGCGTAGAACAGCAAACACCCCTCCACTTT. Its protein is CASSVEQQTPLHF.

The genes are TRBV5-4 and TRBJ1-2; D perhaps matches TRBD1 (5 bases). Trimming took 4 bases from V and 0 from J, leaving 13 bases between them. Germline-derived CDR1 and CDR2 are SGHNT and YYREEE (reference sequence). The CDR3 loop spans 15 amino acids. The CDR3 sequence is CASSPGTVANYGYTF. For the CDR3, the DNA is TGTGCCAGCAGCCCAGGGACTGTAGCTAACTATGGCTACACCTTC.

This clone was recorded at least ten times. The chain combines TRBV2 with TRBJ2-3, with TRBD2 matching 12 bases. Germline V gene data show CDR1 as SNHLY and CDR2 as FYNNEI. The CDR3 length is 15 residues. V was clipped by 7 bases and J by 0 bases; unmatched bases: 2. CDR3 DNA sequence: TGTGCCAGCACCGGACTAGCGGGGAGCACAGATACGCAGTATTTT. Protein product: CASTGLAGSTDTQYF.

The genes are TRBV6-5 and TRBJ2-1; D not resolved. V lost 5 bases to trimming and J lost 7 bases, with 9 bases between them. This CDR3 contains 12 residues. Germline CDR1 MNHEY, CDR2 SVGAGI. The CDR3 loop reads CASSPARNEQFF. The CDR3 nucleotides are TGTGCCAGCAGTCCGGCAAGAAATGAGCAGTTCTTC.

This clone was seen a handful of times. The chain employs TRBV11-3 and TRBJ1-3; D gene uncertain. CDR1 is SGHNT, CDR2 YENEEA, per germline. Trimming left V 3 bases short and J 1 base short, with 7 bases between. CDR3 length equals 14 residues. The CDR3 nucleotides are TGTGCCAGCAGCTTGGCGAATTCTGGAAACACCATATATTTT. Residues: CASSLANSGNTIYF.

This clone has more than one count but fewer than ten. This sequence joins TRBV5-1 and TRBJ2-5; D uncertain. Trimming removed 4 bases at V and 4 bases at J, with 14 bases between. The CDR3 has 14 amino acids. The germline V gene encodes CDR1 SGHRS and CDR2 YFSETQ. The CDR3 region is CASSRAAARETQYF. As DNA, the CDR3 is TGCGCCAGCAGCCGCGCGGCGGCGCGAGAGACCCAGTACTTC. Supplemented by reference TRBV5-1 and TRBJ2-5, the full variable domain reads KAGVTQTPRYLIKTRGQQVTLSCSPISGHRSVSWYQQTPGQGLQFLFEYFSETQRNKGNFPGRFSGRQFSNSRSEMNVSTLELGDSALYLCASSRAAARETQYFGPGTRLLVL.

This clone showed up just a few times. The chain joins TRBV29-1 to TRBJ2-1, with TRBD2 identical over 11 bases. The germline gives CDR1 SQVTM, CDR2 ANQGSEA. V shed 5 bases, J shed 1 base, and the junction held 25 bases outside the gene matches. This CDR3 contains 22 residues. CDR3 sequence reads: CSVFALGTSGFFRPESYNEQFF. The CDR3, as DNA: TGCAGCGTTTTTGCCCTCGGGACTAGCGGATTCTTTCGGCCCGAATCCTACAATGAGCAGTTCTTC.

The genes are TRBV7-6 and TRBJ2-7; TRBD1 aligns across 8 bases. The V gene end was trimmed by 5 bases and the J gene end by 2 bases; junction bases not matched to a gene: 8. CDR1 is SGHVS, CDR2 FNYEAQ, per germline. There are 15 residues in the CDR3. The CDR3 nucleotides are TGTGCCAGCAGCCTAATGCAGGGGGCAACCTACGAGCAGTACTTC. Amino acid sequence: CASSLMQGATYEQYF.

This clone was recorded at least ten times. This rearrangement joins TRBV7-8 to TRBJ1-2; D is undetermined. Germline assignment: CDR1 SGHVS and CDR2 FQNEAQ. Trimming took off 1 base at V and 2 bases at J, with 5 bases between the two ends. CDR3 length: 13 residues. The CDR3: CASSLGGNYGYTF. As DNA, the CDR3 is TGTGCCAGCAGCTTAGGAGGGAACTATGGCTACACCTTC.

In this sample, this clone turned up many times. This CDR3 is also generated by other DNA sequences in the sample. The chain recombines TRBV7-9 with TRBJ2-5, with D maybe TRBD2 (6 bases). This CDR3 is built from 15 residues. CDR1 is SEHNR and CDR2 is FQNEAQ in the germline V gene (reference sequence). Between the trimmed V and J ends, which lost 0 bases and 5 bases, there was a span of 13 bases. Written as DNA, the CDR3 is TGTGCCAGCAGCTTAGCTTCGGGGGTTTGGGAGACCCAGTACTTC. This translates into CASSLASGVWETQYF.

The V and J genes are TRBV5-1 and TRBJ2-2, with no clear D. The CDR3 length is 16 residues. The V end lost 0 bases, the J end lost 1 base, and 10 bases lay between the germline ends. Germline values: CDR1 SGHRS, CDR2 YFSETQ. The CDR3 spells CASSLADVGNTGELFF. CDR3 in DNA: TGCGCCAGCAGCTTGGCCGATGTGGGGAACACCGGGGAGCTGTTTTTT.

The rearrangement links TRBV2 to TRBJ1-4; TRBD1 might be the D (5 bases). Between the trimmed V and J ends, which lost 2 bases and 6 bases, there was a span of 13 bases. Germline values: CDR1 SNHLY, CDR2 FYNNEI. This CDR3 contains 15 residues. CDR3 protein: CASSERDGYYEKLFF. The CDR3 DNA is TGTGCCAGCAGTGAACGGGACGGTTACTATGAAAAACTGTTTTTT.

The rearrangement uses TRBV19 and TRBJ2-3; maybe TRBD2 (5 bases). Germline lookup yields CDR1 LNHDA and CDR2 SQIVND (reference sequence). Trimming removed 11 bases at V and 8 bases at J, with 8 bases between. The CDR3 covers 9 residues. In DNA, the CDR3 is TGTGCCGGGAGAGGTACGCAGTATTTT. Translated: CAGRGTQYF.

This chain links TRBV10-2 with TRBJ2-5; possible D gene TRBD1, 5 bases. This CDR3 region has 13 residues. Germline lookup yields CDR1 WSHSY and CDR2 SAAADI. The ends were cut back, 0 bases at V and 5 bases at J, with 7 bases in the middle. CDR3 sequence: CASSESGRETQYF. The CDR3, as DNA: TGCGCCAGCAGTGAGTCGGGGCGGGAGACCCAGTACTTC.

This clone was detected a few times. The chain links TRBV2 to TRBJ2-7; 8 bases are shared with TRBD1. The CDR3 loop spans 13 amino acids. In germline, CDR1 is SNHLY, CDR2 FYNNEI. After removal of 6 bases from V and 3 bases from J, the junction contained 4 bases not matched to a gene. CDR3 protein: CASRGQGVYEQYF. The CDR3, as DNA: TGTGCCAGCAGAGGACAGGGTGTCTACGAGCAGTACTTC.

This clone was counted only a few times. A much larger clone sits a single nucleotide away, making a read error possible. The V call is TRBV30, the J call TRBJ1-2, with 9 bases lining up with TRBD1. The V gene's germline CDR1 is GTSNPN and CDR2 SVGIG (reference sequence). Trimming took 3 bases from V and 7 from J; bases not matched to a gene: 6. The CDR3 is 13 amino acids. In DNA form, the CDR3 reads TGTGCCTGGAGGGTACAGGGGGCAAGTGGCTACACCTTC. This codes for CAWRVQGASGYTF.

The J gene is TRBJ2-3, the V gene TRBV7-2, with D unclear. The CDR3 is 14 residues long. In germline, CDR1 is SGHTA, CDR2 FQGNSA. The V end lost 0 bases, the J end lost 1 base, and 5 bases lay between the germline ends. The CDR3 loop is CASSLAFRTDTQYF. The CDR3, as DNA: TGTGCCAGCAGCTTAGCCTTCCGCACAGATACGCAGTATTTT. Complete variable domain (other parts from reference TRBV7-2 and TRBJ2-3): GAGVSQSPSNKVTEKGKDVELRCDPISGHTALYWYRQSLGQGLEFLIYFQGNSAPDKSGLPSDRFSAERTGGSVSTLTIQRTQQEDSAVYLCASSLAFRTDTQYFGPGTRLTVL.

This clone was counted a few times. The CDR3 region is CASSLAAQAGETQYF. The DNA for the CDR3 is TGCGCCAGCAGCTTGGCCGCTCAGGCGGGAGAGACCCAGTACTTC. V usage is TRBV5-1 and J usage is TRBJ2-5; TRBD2 might be the D (5 bases). The CDR3 spans 15 residues. The ends were cut back, 0 bases at V and 4 bases at J, with 13 bases in the middle. From germline, CDR1 is SGHRS and CDR2 YFSETQ.

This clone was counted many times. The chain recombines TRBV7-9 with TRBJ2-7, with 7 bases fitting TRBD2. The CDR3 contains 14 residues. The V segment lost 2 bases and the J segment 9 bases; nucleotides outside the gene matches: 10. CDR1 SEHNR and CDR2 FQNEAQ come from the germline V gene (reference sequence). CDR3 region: CASSLMGLQPMQYF. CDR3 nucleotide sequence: TGTGCCAGCAGCTTAATGGGACTACAACCAATGCAGTACTTC. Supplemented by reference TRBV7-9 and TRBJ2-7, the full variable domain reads DTGVSQNPRHKITKRGQNVTFRCDPISEHNRLYWYRQTLGQGPEFLTYFQNEAQLEKSRLLSDRFSAERPKGSFSTLEIQRTEQGDSAMYLCASSLMGLQPMQYFGPGTRLTVT.

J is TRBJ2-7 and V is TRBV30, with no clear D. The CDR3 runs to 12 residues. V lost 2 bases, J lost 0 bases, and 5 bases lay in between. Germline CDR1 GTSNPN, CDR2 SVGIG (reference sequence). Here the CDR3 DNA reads TGTGCCTGGAGTACAGCCTCCTACGAGCAGTACTTC. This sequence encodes CAWSTASYEQYF.

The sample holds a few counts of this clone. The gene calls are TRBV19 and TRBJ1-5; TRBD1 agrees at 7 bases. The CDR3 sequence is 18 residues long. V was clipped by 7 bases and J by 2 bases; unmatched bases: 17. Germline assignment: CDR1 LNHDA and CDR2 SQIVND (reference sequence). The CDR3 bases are TGTGCCAGTACTTCCCTTATCGGACAGGTCGGTGGCAATCAGCCCCAGCATTTT. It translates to CASTSLIGQVGGNQPQHF.

The CDR3 DNA is TGTGCCAGTAGTTTCTCCGGGACTAGGGGCGCAGATACGCAGTATTTT. It translates to CASSFSGTRGADTQYF. V is TRBV19 and J is TRBJ2-3; 8 nucleotides match TRBD2. The CDR3 has 16 amino acids. Germline CDR1 LNHDA, CDR2 SQIVND (reference sequence). V shed 5 bases, J shed 4 bases, and the junction held 11 bases outside the gene matches.

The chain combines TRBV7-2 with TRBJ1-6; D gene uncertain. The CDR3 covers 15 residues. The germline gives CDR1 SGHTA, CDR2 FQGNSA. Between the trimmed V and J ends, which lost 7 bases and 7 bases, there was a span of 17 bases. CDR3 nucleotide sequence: TGTGCCAGCATCTCTCAGGACGGGAAGAATTCACCCCTCCACTTT. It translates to CASISQDGKNSPLHF.